The 11 T cell receptor beta chains below all came from one sample that was sequenced in a study of molecular identifiers for immune sequencing clone quantification (dated by TCRdb to 2017 to 2018). Receptors were amplified or captured by PCR. The sequencing machine was a NextSeq 500. Through fastp at Q25 and MiXCR, TCRdb rebuilt clones from the public reads, retaining in-frame beta chains. Under each unique CDR3 protein, matching rows form one entry showing the most common genes and DNA. This sample lists about 630,000 distinct CDR3 sequences; less than 30% were detected once. The ten biggest clones cover roughly 0.83% of the sample. Sequences were obtained from naive CD8+ T cells from blood, with Jurkat cell RNA spiked in. The label giving this sample's cell subset or site can be read as: FACS-sorted CD8+CD4-CCR7+CD45RA+ naive T cells. Receptors were obtained from a human donor in good health. Some libraries in this study had Jurkat cell RNA spiked in.

Written as DNA, the CDR3 is TGTGCCAGCAGTTCGGACTCGTATAATTCACCCCTCCACTTT. Translation gives CASSSDSYNSPLHF. The V call is TRBV6-6, the J call TRBJ1-6; no clear D gene. V lost 4 bases and J lost 4, with 8 bases in between. The CDR3 contains 14 residues. Germline assignment: CDR1 MNHNY and CDR2 SVGAGI (reference sequence).

The rearrangement joins TRBV7-8 to TRBJ1-6, with unresolved D. CDR3 length equals 17 residues. Germline values: CDR1 SGHVS, CDR2 FQNEAQ. Trimming shortened V by 1 base and J by 0 bases, and 10 bases separated the two germline ends. The CDR3 DNA sequence: TGTGCCAGCAGCTTAGAGAACTTGAACTCCTATAATTCACCCCTCCACTTT. This encodes CASSLENLNSYNSPLHF.

In this sample, this clonotype turned up many times. The J gene is TRBJ2-3, the V gene TRBV4-1; 10 bases agree with TRBD2. Germline CDR1 and CDR2: MGHRA and YSYEKL. J gave up 6 bases and V 1 base, and 16 bases lay outside the gene matches. The CDR3 totals 19 residues. The CDR3, as DNA: TGCGCCAGCAGCCAAGTACTAGCGGGGAGTGTGGGCACGGTTGATACGCAGTATTTT. Its protein is CASSQVLAGSVGTVDTQYF.

This clonotype was picked up many times. The rearrangement joins TRBV5-1 to TRBJ2-3, with D maybe TRBD1 (6 bases). Trimming pared 5 bases from V and 1 base from J, leaving 14 bases between. Germline V gene data show CDR1 as SGHRS and CDR2 as YFSETQ. The CDR3 has 15 residues. In nucleotides, the CDR3 is TGCGCCAGCAGGGACAGACCGGGTGGCACAGATACGCAGTATTTT. Translation gives CASRDRPGGTDTQYF. The entire variable domain, with the rest obtained from reference TRBV5-1 and TRBJ2-3, is as follows: KAGVTQTPRYLIKTRGQQVTLSCSPISGHRSVSWYQQTPGQGLQFLFEYFSETQRNKGNFPGRFSGRQFSNSRSEMNVSTLELGDSALYLCASRDRPGGTDTQYFGPGTRLTVL.

At least ten counts were recorded for this clonotype. CDR3 sequence: CASMTGDYDTQYF. DNA of the CDR3: TGCGCCAGCATGACAGGGGATTATGATACGCAGTATTTT. The rearrangement joins TRBV23-1 to TRBJ2-3; TRBD1 matches 8 bases. TRBV23-1 is labeled an ORF, and its function is uncertain. Trimming removed 7 bases from V and 6 bases from J; junction bases left unmatched: 6. The CDR3 consists of 13 residues.

This clonotype was recorded many times. The genes are TRBV20-1 and TRBJ2-7, with D perhaps given as TRBD1 or TRBD2 (5 bases each). CDR1 and CDR2 from the germline V gene are DFQATT and SNEGSKA (reference sequence). The CDR3 loop spans 14 amino acids. V was pared by 6 bases and J by 4 bases, with 19 bases between. The CDR3 region has the DNA TGCAGTGCCCAGGATTCAGGGAGATCATACGAGCAGTACTTC. Its protein product is CSAQDSGRSYEQYF.

Regarding this clonotype: A clone one base away is much larger, so this may be a read error. V is TRBV12-3 or TRBV12-4 and J is TRBJ1-1; D call uncertain. Trimming shortened V by 7 bases and J by 0 bases, and 15 bases separated the two germline ends. The CDR3 consists of 15 residues. CDR3 DNA: TGTGCCAGCAATCCCTTTGACACGCTGAACACTGAAGCTTTCTTT. It translates to CASNPFDTLNTEAFF.

The V call is TRBV10-3, the J call TRBJ1-1, with D perhaps matching TRBD1 (6 bases). CDR1 and CDR2 from the germline V gene are ENHRY and SYGVKD. Trimming pared 0 bases from V and 8 bases from J, leaving 16 bases between. This CDR3 contains 15 residues. Written as DNA, the CDR3 is TGTGCCATCAGTGAGTCGAATTTTCTGGGGACAGAAGCTTTCTTT. It translates to CAISESNFLGTEAFF.

The chain couples TRBV4-3 to TRBJ2-2, with D tentatively TRBD1 (5 bases). Trimming removed 1 base at V and 3 bases at J, with 18 bases between. Germline loops: CDR1 LGHNA, CDR2 YSLEER. The CDR3 length is 18 residues. In DNA, the CDR3 is TGCGCCAGCAGCCAAGTATTGGTCAGGGCCGGAGACACCGGGGAGCTGTTTTTT. Protein product: CASSQVLVRAGDTGELFF.

This clonotype came up a few times. This chain links TRBV19 with TRBJ2-1; D is unclear. V was clipped by 0 bases and J by 10 bases, with 13 bases between them. CDR3 size: 14 residues. Looked up from germline, CDR1 is LNHDA and CDR2 is SQIVND (reference sequence). The CDR3 DNA reads as TGTGCCAGTAGTATAGAGTCTCTCCGTGGAGAGCAGTTCTTC. Residues: CASSIESLRGEQFF. Full variable domain (rest looked up from reference TRBV19 and TRBJ2-1): DGGITQSPKYLFRKEGQNVTLSCEQNLNHDAMYWYRQDPGQGLRLIYYSQIVNDFQKGDIAEGYSVSREKKESFPLTVTSAQKNPTAFYLCASSIESLRGEQFFGPGTRLTVL.

This clonotype has only a few counts. The CDR3 here is CASSQGRGGGEKLFF. The CDR3 nucleotides are TGCGCCAGCAGCCAAGGAAGGGGTGGGGGTGAAAAACTGTTTTTT. The chain joins TRBV4-3 to TRBJ1-4; TRBD1 is a possible D gene (5 bases). Looked up from germline, CDR1 is LGHNA and CDR2 is YSLEER. V lost 1 base and J 7 bases, leaving 13 bases between the germline ends. The CDR3 is 15 residues long.